This T cell receptor (beta chain) was sequenced during a study of beta chain features in type 1 diabetes. Whole-study findings and limits: Diminished insertions and augmented deletions at VDJ junctions characterized type 1 diabetes patients. An over-representation of cells with high TCR expression could result from cDNA sequencing. Moderate yet significant TCRB CDR3 shortening was seen in Type 1 diabetes patients in all four CD4+ subsets. Whatever favoring of shorter templates PCR might show would apply equally to patients and controls.

This clone was detected a few times. Its antigen remains unidentified. The CDR3 consists of 17 residues. Germline V gene sequence: CDR1 SGHAT, CDR2 FQNNGV. V shed 1 base, J shed 2 bases, and the junction held 7 bases outside the gene matches. TCRB transcripts that were expressed got sequenced, as all of the isolated RNA had been reverse transcribed. Sequencing was performed with immunoSEQ multiplex PCR; in TCRdb, only in-frame clones are kept and a portion is missing. In the table there are about 260,000 clones, around 21% of which are singletons. Sequenced material: naive CD4+ T cells from blood. This TCR came from a woman aged 40 to 50 with type 1 diabetes. The chain links TRBV11-2 to TRBJ2-1, with 8 bases lining up with TRBD2. DNA for the CDR3: TGTGCCAGCAGCTTAGCGATGACTAGCGCGACCTACAATGAGCAGTTCTTC. This translates into CASSLAMTSATYNEQFF.